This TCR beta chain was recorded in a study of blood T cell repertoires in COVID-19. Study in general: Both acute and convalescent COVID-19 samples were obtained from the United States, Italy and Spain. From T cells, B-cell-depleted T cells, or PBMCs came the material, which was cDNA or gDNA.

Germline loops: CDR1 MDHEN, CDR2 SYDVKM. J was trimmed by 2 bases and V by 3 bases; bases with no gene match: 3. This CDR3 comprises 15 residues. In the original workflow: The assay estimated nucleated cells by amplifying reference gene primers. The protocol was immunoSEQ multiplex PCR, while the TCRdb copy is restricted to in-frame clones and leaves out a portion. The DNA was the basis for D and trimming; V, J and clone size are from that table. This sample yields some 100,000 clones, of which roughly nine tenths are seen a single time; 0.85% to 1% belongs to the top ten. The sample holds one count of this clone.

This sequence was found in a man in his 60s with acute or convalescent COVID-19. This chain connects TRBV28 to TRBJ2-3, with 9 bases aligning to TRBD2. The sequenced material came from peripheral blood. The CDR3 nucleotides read TGTGCCAGCAGTTTCGCTAGCGGGAACACAGATACGCAGTATTTT. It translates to CASSFASGNTDTQYF.